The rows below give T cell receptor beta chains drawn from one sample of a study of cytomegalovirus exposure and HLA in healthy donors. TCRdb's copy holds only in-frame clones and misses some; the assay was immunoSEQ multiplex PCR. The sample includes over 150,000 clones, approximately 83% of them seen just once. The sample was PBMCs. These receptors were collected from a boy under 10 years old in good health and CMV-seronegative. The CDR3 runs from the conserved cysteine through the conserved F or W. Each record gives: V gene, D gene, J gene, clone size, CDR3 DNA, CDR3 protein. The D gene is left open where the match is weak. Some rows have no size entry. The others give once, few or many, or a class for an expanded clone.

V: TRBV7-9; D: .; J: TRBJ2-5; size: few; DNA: TGTGCCAGCAGCCCGGGGGTCCAAGAGACCCAGTACTTC; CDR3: CASSPGVQETQYF
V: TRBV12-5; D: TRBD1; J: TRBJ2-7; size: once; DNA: TGTGCTAGTGGTTCTGCACCCCCCGGGACAGGAGCCCCGGGCTACGAGCAGTACTTC; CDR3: CASGSAPPGTGAPGYEQYF
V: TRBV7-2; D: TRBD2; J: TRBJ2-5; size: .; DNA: TGTGCCAGCAGCCCCGGACTAGCGGGGCACGAGACCCAGTACTTC; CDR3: CASSPGLAGHETQYF
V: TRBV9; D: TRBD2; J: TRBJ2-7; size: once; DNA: TGTGCCAGCAGCGTAGTGGCGGGAGGATGGTACTTC; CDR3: CASSVVAGGWYF
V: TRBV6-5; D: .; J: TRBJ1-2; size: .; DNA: TGTGCCAGCAGTTATGGCCCGAACTATGGCTACACCTTC; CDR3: CASSYGPNYGYTF
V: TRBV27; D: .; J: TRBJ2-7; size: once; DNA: TGTGCCAGCAGTTTAACCCCCCCTGCGGGAAGGCCCATCGAGCAGTACTTC; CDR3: CASSLTPPAGRPIEQYF
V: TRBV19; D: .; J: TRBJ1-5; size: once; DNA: TGTGCCAGTAGTATCGGACAAGGCAATCAGCCCCAGCATTTT; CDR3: CASSIGQGNQPQHF
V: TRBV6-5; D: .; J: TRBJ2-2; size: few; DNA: TGTGCCAGCATGGGGGAGGATAGCACCGGGGAGCTGTTTTTT; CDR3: CASMGEDSTGELFF
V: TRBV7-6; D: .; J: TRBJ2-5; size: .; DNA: TGTGCCAGCAGTGGGGGGGCTCAAGAGACCCAGTACTTC; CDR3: CASSGGAQETQYF
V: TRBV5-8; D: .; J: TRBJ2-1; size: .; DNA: TGTGCCAGCAGCTTGGCCTATGATTACAATGAGCAGTTCTTC; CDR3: CASSLAYDYNEQFF
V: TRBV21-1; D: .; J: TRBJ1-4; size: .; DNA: TGTGCCAGCACCTTCTCCCCGGGAGGGGGTCGTAATGAAAAACTGTTTTTT; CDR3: CASTFSPGGGRNEKLFF
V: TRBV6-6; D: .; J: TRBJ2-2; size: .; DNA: TGTGCCAGCAGTGTACAGGACACCGGGGAGCTGTTTTTT; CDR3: CASSVQDTGELFF
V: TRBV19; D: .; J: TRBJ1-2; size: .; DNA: TGTGCCAGTACCTTCTTGGACAGCTATGGCTACACCTTC; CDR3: CASTFLDSYGYTF
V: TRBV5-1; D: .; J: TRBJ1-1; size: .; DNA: TGCGCCAGCAGCTTGGGAGTTGAAGCTTTCTTT; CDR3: CASSLGVEAFF
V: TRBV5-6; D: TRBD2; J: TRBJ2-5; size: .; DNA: TGTGCCAGCAGCCCCGCGGGGGAAGAGACCCAGTACTTC; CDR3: CASSPAGEETQYF
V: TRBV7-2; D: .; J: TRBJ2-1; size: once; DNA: TGTGCCAGCAGCTTCAGTCATGAGCAGTTCTTC; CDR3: CASSFSHEQFF
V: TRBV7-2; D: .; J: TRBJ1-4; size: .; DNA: TGTGCCAGCAGCTTAGGGGCAGCAACTAATGAAAAACTGTTTTTT; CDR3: CASSLGAATNEKLFF
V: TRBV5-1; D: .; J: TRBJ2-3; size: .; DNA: TGCGCCAGCAGCAAAACAGGGCCTTCTAGCACAGATACGCAGTATTTT; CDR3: CASSKTGPSSTDTQYF
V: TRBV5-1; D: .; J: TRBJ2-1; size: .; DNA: TGCGCCAGCAGCTTGTCGGGGGTTTTTGATGAGCAGTTCTTC; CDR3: CASSLSGVFDEQFF
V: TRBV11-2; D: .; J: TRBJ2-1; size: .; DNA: TGTGCCAGCGGTAGATCCTCCTCCTACAATGAGCAGTTCTTC; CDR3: CASGRSSSYNEQFF
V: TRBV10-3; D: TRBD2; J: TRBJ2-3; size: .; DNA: TGTGCCATCAGTGAGGGGGCTAGCGGGTACACAGATACGCAGTATTTT; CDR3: CAISEGASGYTDTQYF
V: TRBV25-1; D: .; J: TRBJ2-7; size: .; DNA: TGTGCCAGCAGACGCCAACCAGTAAACTACGAGCAGTACTTC; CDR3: CASRRQPVNYEQYF
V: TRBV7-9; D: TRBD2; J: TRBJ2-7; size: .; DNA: TGTGCCAGCAGCACAAACCCGACTAGCGGGAGAACCTACGAGCAGTACTTC; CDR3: CASSTNPTSGRTYEQYF
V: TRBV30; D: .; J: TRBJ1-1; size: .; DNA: TGTGCCTGGAGTTACAGGAACACTGAAGCTTTCTTT; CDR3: CAWSYRNTEAFF
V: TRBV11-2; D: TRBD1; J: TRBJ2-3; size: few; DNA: TGTGCCAGCAGCTTAGCCAGGGGGCGTTCAGATACGCAGTATTTT; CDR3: CASSLARGRSDTQYF
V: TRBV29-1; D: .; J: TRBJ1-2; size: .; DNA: TGCAGCGTTGACGACTCTGGCTACACCTTC; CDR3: CSVDDSGYTF
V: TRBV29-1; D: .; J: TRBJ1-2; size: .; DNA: TGCAGCGTTGAAAACGGGGTTAACTATGGCTACACCTTC; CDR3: CSVENGVNYGYTF
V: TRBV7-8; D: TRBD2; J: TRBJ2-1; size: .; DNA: TGTGCCAGCAGCGCCAGCGGGAGCTTTTACAATGAGCAGTTCTTC; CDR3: CASSASGSFYNEQFF
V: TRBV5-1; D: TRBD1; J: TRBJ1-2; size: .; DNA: TGCGCCAGCAGCTGGGGGGACAGGGCAACTCCCAAAGCTAACTATGGCTACACCTTC; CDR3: CASSWGDRATPKANYGYTF
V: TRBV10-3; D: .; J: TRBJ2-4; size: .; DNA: TGTGCCATCAGTGAGTCGGGCCGACAGACCTTAGCCAAAAACATTCAGTACTTC; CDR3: CAISESGRQTLAKNIQYF
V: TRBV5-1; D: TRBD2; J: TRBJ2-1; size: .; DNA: TGCGCCAGCAGCTTACCGCCGCCGGGACTAGCGGCCGAGCAGTTCTTC; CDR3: CASSLPPPGLAAEQFF
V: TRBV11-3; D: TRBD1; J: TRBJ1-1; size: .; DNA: TGTGCCAGCAGCGGACAGGCGAACACTGAAGCTTTCTTT; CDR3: CASSGQANTEAFF
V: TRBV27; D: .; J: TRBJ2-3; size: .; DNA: TGTGCCAGCAGTTTCGGGGGGCCGAGAGATACGCAGTATTTT; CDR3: CASSFGGPRDTQYF
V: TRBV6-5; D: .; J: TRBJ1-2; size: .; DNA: TGTGCCAGCAGTGAGGGCGGTGGCTACACCTTC; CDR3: CASSEGGGYTF
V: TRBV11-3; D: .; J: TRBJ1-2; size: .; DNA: TGTGCCAGCAGCTTAGATGGGAGACAGGACCTATCGTGGGGCTACACCTTC; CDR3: CASSLDGRQDLSWGYTF
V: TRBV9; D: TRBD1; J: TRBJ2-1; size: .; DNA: TGTGCCAGCAGCTTCAAGCCCGGGACAGCGTACAATGAGCAGTTCTTC; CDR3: CASSFKPGTAYNEQFF
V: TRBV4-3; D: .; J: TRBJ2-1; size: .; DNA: TGCGCCAGCAGCCAAGATGGGGGCGGGGGTTACAATGAGCAGTTCTTC; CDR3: CASSQDGGGGYNEQFF
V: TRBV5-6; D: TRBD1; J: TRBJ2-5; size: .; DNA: TGTGCCAGCAGCTTGGGACAGGGGGCGCGGGAGACCCAGTACTTC; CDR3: CASSLGQGARETQYF
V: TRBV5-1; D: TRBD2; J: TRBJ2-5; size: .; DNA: TGCGCCAGCAGCTTGGACGTAGCGGGGGGGCCGGAGACCCAGTACTTC; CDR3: CASSLDVAGGPETQYF
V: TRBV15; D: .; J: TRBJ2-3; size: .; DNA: TGTGCCACCAGCAGAGAAGGGGCGGTTAGGGAAGATACGCAGTATTTT; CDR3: CATSREGAVREDTQYF
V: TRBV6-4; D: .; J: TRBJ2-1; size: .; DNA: TGTGCCAGCAGTGACTCAGGGGGAGGGAGCAATGAGCAGTTCTTC; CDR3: CASSDSGGGSNEQFF
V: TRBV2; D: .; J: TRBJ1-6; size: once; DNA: TGTGCCAGCAGTCGGAACCTCAGGGGAAGTTATTATAATTCACCCCTCCACTTT; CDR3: CASSRNLRGSYYNSPLHF
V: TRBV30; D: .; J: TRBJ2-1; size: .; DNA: TGTGCCTGGAGTAACCGGGACTTCTACAATGAGCAGTTCTTC; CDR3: CAWSNRDFYNEQFF
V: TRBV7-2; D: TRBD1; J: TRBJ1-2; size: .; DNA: TGTGCCAGCAGCCTAAGTTCAGGGGGTTATGGCTACACCTTC; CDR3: CASSLSSGGYGYTF
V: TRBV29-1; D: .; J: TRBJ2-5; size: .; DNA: TGCAGCGTTGCCGGGTTAGGAGAGACCCAGTACTTC; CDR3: CSVAGLGETQYF
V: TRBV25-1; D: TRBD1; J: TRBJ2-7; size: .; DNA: TGTGCCAGCAGGAAGACAGGGGACTACGAGCAGTACTTC; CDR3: CASRKTGDYEQYF
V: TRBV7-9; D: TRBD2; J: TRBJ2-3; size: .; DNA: TGTGCCAGCAGCTTACTGGCGGGAGGAACAGATACGCAGTATTTT; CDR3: CASSLLAGGTDTQYF
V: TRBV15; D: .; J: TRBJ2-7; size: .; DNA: TGTGCCACCAGCAGAGATCTAGGCGGATCCTACGAGCAGTACTTC; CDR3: CATSRDLGGSYEQYF
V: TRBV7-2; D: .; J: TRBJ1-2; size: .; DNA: TGTGCCAGCAGCGTAGGCGGGGGCGGCTATGGCTACACCTTC; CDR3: CASSVGGGGYGYTF
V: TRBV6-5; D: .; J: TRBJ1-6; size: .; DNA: TGTGCCAGCAGCATTACAGGGAGATCACCCCTCCACTTT; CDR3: CASSITGRSPLHF
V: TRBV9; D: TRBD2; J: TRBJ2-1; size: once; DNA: TGTGCCAGCAGCCCTGGCCCGGGACTAGCGGCCTACAATGAGCAGTTCTTC; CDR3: CASSPGPGLAAYNEQFF
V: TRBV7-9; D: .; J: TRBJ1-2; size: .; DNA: TGTGCCAGCAGCTTGGGGGCAGGCTACACCTTC; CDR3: CASSLGAGYTF
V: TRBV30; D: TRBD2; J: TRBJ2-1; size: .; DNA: TGTGCCTGGAGTACCCGGGGACTAGCGGGAGGGGATGAGCAGTTCTTC; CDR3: CAWSTRGLAGGDEQFF
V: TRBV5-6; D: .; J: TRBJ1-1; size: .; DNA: TGTGCCAGCAGCTCGTCCCTTACGGTGAACACTGAAGCTTTCTTT; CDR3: CASSSSLTVNTEAFF
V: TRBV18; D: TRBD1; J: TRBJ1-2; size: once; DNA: TGTGCCAGCTCTCGGGACAGAGACTATGGCTACACCTTC; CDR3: CASSRDRDYGYTF
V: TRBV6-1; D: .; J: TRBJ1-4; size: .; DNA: TGTGCCAGCAGGGATCGACAGCTAGTTAATGAAAAACTGTTTTTT; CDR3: CASRDRQLVNEKLFF
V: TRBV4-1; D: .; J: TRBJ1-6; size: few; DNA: TGCGCCAGCGGATCCGAGGGGGGGTTCTATAATTCACCCCTCCACTTT; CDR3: CASGSEGGFYNSPLHF
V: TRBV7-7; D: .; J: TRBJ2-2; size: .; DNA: TGTGCCAGCAGCTTAGAGGACAGCGGGGAGCTGTTTTTT; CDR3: CASSLEDSGELFF
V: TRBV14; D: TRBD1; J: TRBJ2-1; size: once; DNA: TGTGCCAGCAGCCAGCCCCAGGGGGCGGCCTACAATGAGCAGTTCTTC; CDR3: CASSQPQGAAYNEQFF